These 30 T cell receptor beta chains were sequenced from one sample in a study of identical twins listed by TCRdb under 2016. The library was obtained by 5' RACE. Sequencing was performed on an Illumina HiSeq 2000. TCRdb itself trimmed the public reads at Q25 with fastp, ran MiXCR and retained productive beta chains. Under each unique CDR3 protein, matching rows form one entry showing the most common genes and DNA. The table for this sample lists about 530,000 distinct CDR3 sequences; approximately 20% of them were counted only once. 0.48% of the sample lies in the top ten. The same data also went into a second study, on yellow fever vaccine responses in identical twins.

Sequencing was performed on CD4+ T cells sorted from blood. The receptors originated from a woman aged 18-30 years in good health.

This clonotype showed up just a few times. A junction boundary mismatches the germline segment, possibly from a read error. The chain recombines TRBV6-5 with TRBJ2-4; 9 bases line up with TRBD2. CDR1 and CDR2 (germline): MNHEY, SVGAGI. The CDR3 totals 11 residues. As DNA, the CDR3 is TGTGCCAGCAGTTCTAGCGGGACCGTCCACTTC. Protein: CASSSSGTVHF.

About this clonotype itself: A read error is possible here, since a much larger clone lies one base away. The J gene is TRBJ2-5, the V gene TRBV20-1; 7 bases match TRBD2. Looked up from germline, CDR1 is DFQATT and CDR2 is SNEGSKA (reference sequence). The CDR3 has 14 residues. DNA for the CDR3: TGCAGTACTAGGGCTAGCGGTCGGTCTGAGACCCAGTACTTC. It encodes CSTRASGRSETQYF.

This clonotype was observed once. The chain employs TRBV6-1 and TRBJ2-2, with TRBD1 matching over 8 bases. This CDR3 comprises 14 residues. Trimming at V came to 5 bases and at J to 6 bases, leaving 5 bases not matched to a gene. Germline CDR1 and CDR2: MNHNS and SASEGT. The CDR3 bases are TGTGCCAGCAGTCGCACGACAGGGGCCGGGGAGCTGTTTTTT. Translating gives CASSRTTGAGELFF.

There are a few counts of this clonotype. The chain has TRBV28 and TRBJ2-2, with a weak D call TRBD1 (5 bases). This CDR3 contains 16 residues. Germline V gene sequence: CDR1 MDHEN, CDR2 SYDVKM. The V end lost 6 bases, the J end lost 1 base, and 15 bases lay between the germline ends. The CDR3 here is CASSHYGQGNTGELFF. The CDR3 DNA is TGTGCCAGCAGCCATTACGGCCAGGGGAACACCGGGGAGCTGTTTTTT. Together with reference TRBV28 and TRBJ2-2, the CDR3 gives the full variable domain: DVKVTQSSRYLVKRTGEKVFLECVQDMDHENMFWYRQDPGLGLRLIYFSYDVKMKEKGDIPEGYSVSREKKERFSLILESASTNQTSMYLCASSHYGQGNTGELFFGEGSRLTVL.

This clonotype has a handful of counts. The chain couples TRBV20-1 to TRBJ1-4; D unresolved. Germline V gene data show CDR1 as DFQATT and CDR2 as SNEGSKA (reference sequence). CDR3 length equals 13 residues. The V end was cut by 5 bases, the J end by 8 bases, with 15 bases between. CDR3 protein: CSAGSDLREKLFF. The CDR3 region has the DNA TGCAGTGCTGGGTCGGACCTCCGGGAAAAACTGTTTTTT.

This sequence joins TRBV11-1 and TRBJ2-5; 14 positions agree with TRBD2. The trim removed 5 bases at V and 6 bases at J, leaving 8 bases unmatched. The CDR3 extends over 16 amino acids. Germline loops: CDR1 SGHAT, CDR2 FQDESV (reference sequence). CDR3: CASSPGTSGSLKTQYF. Written as DNA, the CDR3 is TGTGCCAGCAGCCCGGGGACTAGCGGGAGTTTAAAGACCCAGTACTTC.

The rearrangement uses TRBV24-1 and TRBJ2-1; no clear D. This CDR3 region has 14 residues. V lost 4 bases, J lost 2 bases, and 8 bases lay in between. Germline CDR1 is KGHDR and CDR2 is SFDVKD. The chain's CDR3 is CATSEGYTYNEQFF. CDR3 nucleotides: TGTGCCACCAGTGAGGGCTACACCTACAATGAGCAGTTCTTC.

This chain joins TRBV10-3 and TRBJ2-1, with 7 bases aligning to TRBD1. Trimming cost V 6 bases and J 7 bases; bases outside gene matches: 9. Germline CDR1 is ENHRY and CDR2 is SYGVKD. The length of the CDR3 is 14 residues. CDR3 region: CAIRRGGQTNEQFF. The CDR3 nucleotides read TGTGCCATCAGGAGAGGGGGACAGACGAATGAGCAGTTCTTC.

V gene TRBV29-1 combines with J gene TRBJ2-5; no clear D gene. Germline V lookup: CDR1 SQVTM, CDR2 ANQGSEA. The CDR3 covers 10 residues. Trimming shortened V by 3 bases and J by 3 bases, and 2 bases separated the two germline ends. In DNA form, the CDR3 reads TGCAGCGTTGATGAAGAGACCCAGTACTTC. Protein product: CSVDEETQYF. Supplemented by reference TRBV29-1 and TRBJ2-5, the full variable domain reads SAVISQKPSRDICQRGTSLTIQCQVDSQVTMMFWYRQQPGQSLTLIATANQGSEATYESGFVIDKFPISRPNLTFSTLTVSNMSPEDSSIYLCSVDEETQYFGPGTRLLVL.

The V gene is TRBV11-3, the J gene TRBJ2-1; no clear D. Trimming took off 0 bases at V and 5 bases at J, with 14 bases between the two ends. Per germline, CDR1 SGHNT and CDR2 YENEEA. CDR3 length: 16 amino acids. The CDR3: CASSLEASFGDNEQFF. CDR3 nucleotide sequence: TGTGCCAGCAGCTTAGAGGCTAGTTTCGGCGACAATGAGCAGTTCTTC.

The chain has TRBV5-1 and TRBJ2-1; perhaps TRBD2 as D (6 bases). Germline V lookup: CDR1 SGHRS, CDR2 YFSETQ. The CDR3 loop spans 16 amino acids. V was trimmed by 0 bases and J by 2 bases, leaving 12 bases between them. This chain's CDR3 is CASSLGGTRTYNEQFF. The CDR3 bases are TGCGCCAGCAGCTTGGGAGGGACTCGAACCTACAATGAGCAGTTCTTC.

This chain joins TRBV11-2 and TRBJ2-5; D may match TRBD1 or TRBD2 (5 bases each). CDR1 and CDR2 (germline): SGHAT, FQNNGV. This CDR3 spans 15 amino acids. V lost 1 base and J lost 1, with 10 bases in between. CDR3 nucleotides: TGTGCCAGCAGCTTAGCGGCAGGGACCCAAGAGACCCAGTACTTC. It codes for CASSLAAGTQETQYF.

This clonotype was found a few times. This chain uses TRBV20-1 with TRBJ2-7; D not resolved. The CDR3 is 13 residues long. Germline lookup yields CDR1 DFQATT and CDR2 SNEGSKA (reference sequence). V shed 3 bases and J shed 0 bases, with 9 bases lying between them. CDR3 amino acids: CSASRSPSYEQYF. DNA of the CDR3: TGCAGTGCTAGTCGGTCCCCCTCCTACGAGCAGTACTTC.

This clonotype was seen repeatedly, ten times or more. The chain uses TRBV3-1 and TRBJ2-1, with a possible D match to TRBD2 (7 bases). Germline lookup yields CDR1 LGHDT and CDR2 YNNKEL (reference sequence). The CDR3 contains 15 residues. V dropped 6 bases and J dropped 5 bases, with 17 bases sitting between them. CDR3 in amino acids: CASRPSGTKHNEQFF. In DNA, the CDR3 is TGTGCCAGCAGGCCCAGCGGGACAAAACACAATGAGCAGTTCTTC.

The chain is built from TRBV11-3 and TRBJ1-4, with no clear D. The CDR3 totals 14 residues. The V gene's germline CDR1 is SGHNT and CDR2 YENEEA. Trimming shortened V by 5 bases and J by 0 bases, and 7 bases separated the two germline ends. The CDR3 protein is CASSTYTTNEKLFF. The CDR3 DNA is TGTGCCAGCAGCACGTATACAACTAATGAAAAACTGTTTTTT.

This clonotype was detected a few times. The rearrangement uses TRBV20-1 and TRBJ1-1, with D possibly TRBD1 on 5 matching bases. The CDR3 contains 13 residues. V was pared by 1 base and J by 11 bases, with 17 bases between. CDR1 DFQATT and CDR2 SNEGSKA come from the germline V gene (reference sequence). The CDR3: CSARAQSGNPAFF. DNA for the CDR3: TGCAGTGCTAGAGCACAATCAGGGAATCCCGCTTTCTTT.

This chain connects TRBV27 to TRBJ2-7; perhaps TRBD2 as D (6 bases). V lost 6 bases, J lost 3 bases, and 9 bases lay in between. In germline, CDR1 is MNHEY, CDR2 SMNVEV (reference sequence). The CDR3 totals 12 residues. CDR3 amino acids: CASREGNYEQYF. Written as DNA, the CDR3 is TGTGCCAGCAGGGAGGGAAACTACGAGCAGTACTTC.

There are a few counts of this clonotype. V and J are TRBV5-1 and TRBJ2-3, with TRBD2 matching over 14 bases. The germline V gene has CDR1 SGHRS and CDR2 YFSETQ. With V trimmed by 4 bases and J by 5 bases, 6 bases remained unmatched. The CDR3 sequence is 16 residues long. The CDR3 DNA follows: TGCGCCAGCAGCGACCCGGGGACTAGCGGGGGAGATACGCAGTATTTT. It codes for CASSDPGTSGGDTQYF.

This chain links TRBV5-6 with TRBJ1-2, with D tentatively TRBD1 (5 bases). The CDR3 runs 14 residues. Trimming took 4 bases from V and 1 from J, leaving 11 bases between them. The V gene's germline CDR1 is SGHDT and CDR2 YYEEEE. This CDR3 is CASSPWGVNYGYTF. CDR3 in DNA: TGTGCCAGCAGCCCATGGGGGGTTAACTATGGCTACACCTTC.

The chain links TRBV12-3 or TRBV12-4 to TRBJ2-1; D uncertain. V dropped 3 bases and J dropped 7 bases, with 16 bases sitting between them. This CDR3 spans 15 amino acids. In nucleotides, the CDR3 is TGTGCCAGCAGTTTTATAGGGATGACATTTAATGAGCAGTTCTTC. It translates to CASSFIGMTFNEQFF.

This clonotype was recorded a few times. The rearrangement uses TRBV7-3 and TRBJ2-3, with 8 bases aligning to TRBD2. The CDR3 loop spans 15 amino acids. The V segment lost 5 bases and the J segment 0 bases; nucleotides outside the gene matches: 4. CDR1 and CDR2 from the germline V gene are SGHTA and FQGTGA. CDR3 sequence reads: CASSPSSGSTDTQYF. As DNA, the CDR3 is TGTGCCAGCAGCCCCTCTAGCGGGAGCACAGATACGCAGTATTTT.

The rearrangement joins TRBV6-1 to TRBJ2-3; D is unclear. The V gene's germline CDR1 is MNHNS and CDR2 SASEGT. The CDR3 is made up of 13 amino acids. V lost 5 bases and J 3 bases, leaving 9 bases between the germline ends. CDR3 nucleotide sequence: TGTGCCAGCAGTACCCCTTCTACAGATACGCAGTATTTT. Its translation is CASSTPSTDTQYF.

The chain has TRBV5-1 and TRBJ2-7, with D tentatively TRBD2 (6 bases). This CDR3 contains 13 residues. The V and J ends lost 7 bases and 3 bases respectively, with 14 bases between them. Germline loops: CDR1 SGHRS, CDR2 YFSETQ. CDR3 in DNA: TGCGCCAGCGCCGTCGGGGGTGTCTACGAGCAGTACTTC. Amino acid sequence: CASAVGGVYEQYF.

About this clonotype itself: At one boundary the junction diverges from the germline segment, which might be a read error. This chain's CDR3 is CASSERASGPIF. CDR3 nucleotide sequence: TGTGCCAGCAGTGAACGGGCTAGCGGCCCCATTTTC. V and J are TRBV6-1 and TRBJ2-1; 7 bases line up with TRBD2. CDR1 and CDR2 (germline): MNHNS, SASEGT. This CDR3 comprises 12 residues.

The chain uses TRBV29-1 and TRBJ2-1; 10 bases align to TRBD2. After removal of 8 bases from V and 3 bases from J, the junction contained 7 bases not matched to a gene. Germline CDR1 is SQVTM and CDR2 is ANQGSEA. The CDR3 has 14 residues. CDR3 bases: TGCAGCTCATCTAGCGGGGGAATCTACAATGAGCAGTTCTTC. This translates into CSSSSGGIYNEQFF.

This clonotype was seen only a few times. At one of its ends the junction is not consistent with the germline gene, which may arise from a read error. This rearrangement joins TRBV6-1 to TRBJ2-7, with 7 bases identical to TRBD1. Germline CDR1 is MNHNS and CDR2 is SASEGT. This CDR3 spans 15 amino acids. CDR3 protein: CASSHTGTDSHEQYF. The DNA for the CDR3 is TGTGCCAGCTCCCATACCGGGACAGACTCCCACGAGCAGTACTTC.

The V gene is TRBV2, the J gene TRBJ2-2; unclear D gene. In germline, CDR1 is SNHLY, CDR2 FYNNEI. The ends were cut back, 4 bases at V and 1 base at J, with 7 bases in the middle. CDR3 size: 14 residues. The CDR3 here is CASSGLQNTGELFF. Here the CDR3 DNA reads TGTGCCAGCAGTGGACTGCAGAACACCGGGGAGCTGTTTTTT. Together with reference TRBV2 and TRBJ2-2, the CDR3 gives the full variable domain: EPEVTQTPSHQVTQMGQEVILRCVPISNHLYFYWYRQILGQKVEFLVSFYNNEISEKSEIFDDQFSVERPDGSNFTLKIRSTKLEDSAMYFCASSGLQNTGELFFGEGSRLTVL.

V usage is TRBV6-1 and J usage is TRBJ2-6, with 10 bases fitting TRBD2. Germline CDR1 and CDR2: MNHNS and SASEGT. Trimming at V came to 7 bases and at J to 0 bases, leaving 6 bases not matched to a gene. The CDR3 sequence is 17 residues long. The CDR3 sequence is CASTKTSGFSGANVLTF. For the CDR3, the DNA is TGTGCCAGCACCAAGACTAGCGGGTTCTCTGGGGCCAACGTCCTGACTTTC.

This clonotype was detected only a few times. This chain links TRBV5-6 with TRBJ2-1; possibly TRBD2 for D (5 bases). Germline CDR1 is SGHDT and CDR2 is YYEEEE. Deletions cut 2 bases from V and 0 bases from J, with 15 bases between. CDR3 length: 17 residues. The CDR3: CASSFRPGMPSYNEQFF. The CDR3 DNA follows: TGTGCCAGCAGCTTCAGGCCCGGGATGCCCTCCTACAATGAGCAGTTCTTC.

In its sample, this clonotype was seen a few times. The rearrangement joins TRBV12-3 or TRBV12-4 to TRBJ1-1; D perhaps matches TRBD1 (5 bases). This CDR3 comprises 13 residues. V gave up 5 bases and J gave up 4 bases, with 11 bases separating them. CDR3: CASSVRGSTEAFF. For the CDR3, the DNA is TGTGCCAGCAGTGTAAGGGGATCCACTGAAGCTTTCTTT.